This TCR beta chain is drawn from a study of patients and donors after allogeneic stem cell transplantation. V was pared by 4 bases and J by 0 bases, with 1 base of the junction left unmatched. Per the germline V gene, CDR1 is SEHNR and CDR2 is FQNEAQ (reference sequence). The CDR3 length is 14 residues. Using its own MiXCR run on the RT-PCR reads, TCRdb lists one record per CDR3 protein. This sample yields over 200,000 distinct CDR3 sequences, of which about 38% are seen a single time; around 10% belongs to the top ten. This clonotype was seen only a few times. This sequence originates from a human donor who was either an allogeneic HSCT recipient or a stem cell or donor lymphocyte infusion donor (not recorded which). It is not recorded whose cells these are; they may come from a transplant donor. Source material: blood, either unsorted or a sorted T cell fraction (not recorded which). V gene TRBV7-9 combines with J gene TRBJ1-1; 8 bases align to TRBD1. The CDR3 loop is CASSWGQVNTEAFF. CDR3 in DNA: TGTGCCAGCAGCTGGGGACAGGTGAACACTGAAGCTTTCTTT.